The present T cell receptor beta chain was sequenced within a study of cytomegalovirus exposure and HLA in healthy donors. General study points: Trimming of TCR beta V- and J-genes showed a link, identified in a later analysis, to a missense DCLRE1C variant.

CDR1 and CDR2 from the germline V gene are SGHRS and YFSETQ. The germline V and J ends were trimmed by 0 bases and 8 bases, with 9 bases remaining between them. The CDR3 spans 14 residues. The PCR was carried out with 60 Vbeta primers and 13 Jbeta primers. This table comes from immunoSEQ multiplex PCR, and its TCRdb copy is limited to in-frame clones, with some not included. The sample has 100,000 to 150,000 clones; roughly four fifths are singletons. As regards this clone: What it binds is unknown.

The receptor was isolated from a woman in her forties or fifties in good health and CMV-seropositive. What was sequenced was PBMCs. The rearrangement uses TRBV5-1 and TRBJ1-6; D remains ambiguous. CDR3 in DNA: TGCGCCAGCAGCTTGGCTACCCGGGATTCACCCCTCCACTTT. Its translation: CASSLATRDSPLHF.